The sequence of this T cell receptor (beta chain) was determined in a study of cytomegalovirus exposure and HLA in healthy donors. Study-level findings and limits: Listed as cytomegalovirus-associated were approximately 160 TCR beta chains.

V dropped 3 bases and J dropped 3 bases, with 21 bases sitting between them. Germline CDR1 and CDR2: MDHEN and SYDVKM. CDR3 length: 18 amino acids. The primer mix had 60 Vbeta and 13 Jbeta primers. This table comes from immunoSEQ multiplex PCR, and its TCRdb copy is limited to in-frame clones, with some not included. Found here are approximately 130,000 clones, 75% to 80% of them singletons; the top ten hold just under 6.5%. As concerns this clone: Antigen: not known.

Samples came from healthy bone marrow donors. This receptor was identified in a woman between 35 and 50 years old in good health and CMV-seronegative. J is TRBJ2-4 and V is TRBV28, with D perhaps matching TRBD1 (6 bases). Sequenced material: PBMCs. CDR3 sequence reads: CASSLDLAVLGGKNIQYF. CDR3 in DNA: TGTGCCAGCAGTTTGGATCTCGCGGTTTTAGGGGGCAAAAACATTCAGTACTTC.